One sample yielded the 4 T cell receptor beta chains listed below, sequenced in a study of control samples from healthy donors and cancer patients. Only in-frame clones appear in the TCRdb table, and some are missing; sequencing was by immunoSEQ multiplex PCR. The data contain some 150,000 clones, less than 95% of them singletons. Material: PBMCs. These receptors were collected from a man between 60 and 75 years old with colorectal cancer.

The V and J genes are TRBV6-2 or TRBV6-3 and TRBJ1-1; D ambiguous. Per germline, CDR1 MNHEY and CDR2 SVGEGT. The CDR3 runs to 12 residues. V dropped 0 bases and J dropped 11 bases, with 10 bases sitting between them. The CDR3 reads CASSYSGRAAFF. The CDR3 region has the DNA TGTGCCAGCAGTTACTCGGGTAGGGCGGCTTTCTTT.

This chain uses TRBV7-9 with TRBJ1-3; D might be TRBD1 (6 bases). CDR3 size: 14 residues. Germline V gene sequence: CDR1 SEHNR, CDR2 FQNEAQ (reference sequence). The germline V and J ends were trimmed by 2 bases and 2 bases, with 7 bases remaining between them. The CDR3 nucleotides are TGTGCCAGCAGCTTAAAGGGGGCTGGAAACACCATATATTTT. It codes for CASSLKGAGNTIYF.

This chain uses TRBV4-3 with TRBJ1-3, with D possibly TRBD1 on 5 matching bases. The CDR3 totals 15 residues. With 4 bases removed from V and 4 bases from J, the gap between germline ends came to 14 bases. Germline values: CDR1 LGHNA, CDR2 YSLEER. The CDR3 sequence is CASSPSRGQGNTIYF. The CDR3 coding sequence is TGCGCCAGCAGCCCGTCGAGGGGCCAAGGAAACACCATATATTTT.

In this sample, this clone turned up a few times. This sequence joins TRBV10-2 and TRBJ1-6, with D uncertain. V shed 2 bases and J shed 5 bases, with 7 bases lying between them. CDR3 length: 14 residues. Germline assignment: CDR1 WSHSY and CDR2 SAAADI. CDR3 nucleotide sequence: TGCGCCAGCAGTGAGGCATCCGATAATTCACCCCTCCACTTT. Translation: CASSEASDNSPLHF.